This TCR beta chain was recovered during a study of T cells in Graves' hyperthyroidism and ophthalmopathy. CDR3 length: 12 residues. CDR1 is MNHNS and CDR2 is SASEGT in the germline V gene. The V gene lost 7 bases and the J gene lost 4 bases, with 10 bases spanning the gap. Thyroid ultrasound, orbital computed tomography, clinical symptoms, and serum thyroxine and TRAb underpinned diagnoses. The CDR3 regions of TCR beta were amplified from RNA transcripts. The HTBI primer set was used in a first-round RT-PCR of the TCR CDR3. TCRdb passed the multiplex PCR reads through MiXCR, listing each CDR3 protein once. The sample has over 450,000 distinct CDR3 sequences, approximately 17% seen once.

The clonotype was recovered from a woman between 18 and 29 years old with Graves' ophthalmopathy. The sample taken for sequencing was blood. The chain has TRBV6-1 and TRBJ1-1; perhaps TRBD1 as D (5 bases). CDR3 nucleotides: TGTGCCAGCATGGGGCCGGGCACTGAAGCTTTCTTT. This sequence encodes CASMGPGTEAFF.